These T cell receptor beta chains were read from a single sample in a study of blood T cell repertoires in COVID-19. Data came from immunoSEQ multiplex PCR; TCRdb stores just in-frame clones and leaves some out. This table has more than 40,000 clones, 70% to 85% appearing once. Input material: peripheral blood. These receptors were collected from a man aged 45-60 years with active COVID-19. CDR3s include the opening cysteine and the closing phenylalanine or tryptophan. Each record gives: V gene, clone size, D gene, J gene, CDR3 protein, CDR3 DNA. D genes are given only for firm matches. Not all rows give a size; the values are once, few, many and, for expanded clones, a class.

v_gene: TRBV12-3/TRBV12-4; abundance: few; d_gene: -; j_gene: TRBJ1-4; CDR3aa: CASSSQGKLFF; CDR3nt: TGTGCCAGCAGTTCCCAGGGCAAACTGTTTTTT
v_gene: TRBV5-1; abundance: once; d_gene: -; j_gene: TRBJ2-5; CDR3aa: CASSATGNQETQYF; CDR3nt: TGCGCCAGCAGCGCCACAGGGAACCAAGAGACCCAGTACTTC
v_gene: TRBV9; abundance: -; d_gene: -; j_gene: TRBJ1-1; CDR3aa: CASSDNRAPEAFF; CDR3nt: TGTGCCAGCAGCGACAACAGGGCGCCTGAAGCTTTCTTT
v_gene: TRBV19; abundance: -; d_gene: -; j_gene: TRBJ1-5; CDR3aa: CASSIGGRGWGNSNQPQHF; CDR3nt: TGTGCCAGTAGTATCGGAGGCAGGGGATGGGGGAATAGCAATCAGCCCCAGCATTTT
v_gene: TRBV19; abundance: -; d_gene: -; j_gene: TRBJ1-1; CDR3aa: CASSIRPGEAFF; CDR3nt: TGTGCCAGTAGTATACGACCGGGGGAAGCTTTCTTT
v_gene: TRBV6-5; abundance: -; d_gene: TRBD1; j_gene: TRBJ2-7; CDR3aa: CASSYSRDSPYEQYF; CDR3nt: TGTGCCAGCAGTTACAGCAGGGACAGCCCCTACGAGCAGTACTTC
v_gene: TRBV12-5; abundance: -; d_gene: TRBD2; j_gene: TRBJ2-1; CDR3aa: CASGLEGLAGGPYNEQFF; CDR3nt: TGTGCTAGTGGTTTGGAAGGACTAGCGGGGGGACCCTACAATGAGCAGTTCTTC
v_gene: TRBV7-4; abundance: -; d_gene: -; j_gene: TRBJ2-7; CDR3aa: CARGGTGFYEQYF; CDR3nt: TGTGCCCGGGGGGGGACAGGGTTTTACGAGCAGTACTTC
v_gene: TRBV3-1/TRBV3-2; abundance: -; d_gene: TRBD2; j_gene: TRBJ2-2; CDR3aa: CASSQPGLAGNTGELFF; CDR3nt: TGTGCCAGCAGCCAACCGGGACTAGCGGGGAACACCGGGGAGCTGTTTTTT
v_gene: TRBV28; abundance: -; d_gene: -; j_gene: TRBJ2-1; CDR3aa: CATARSGSYNEQFF; CDR3nt: TGTGCCACTGCCCGGTCGGGGTCCTACAATGAGCAGTTCTTC
v_gene: TRBV12-3/TRBV12-4; abundance: once; d_gene: -; j_gene: TRBJ1-3; CDR3aa: CASSLGAGNTIYF; CDR3nt: TGTGCCAGCAGTTTAGGTGCGGGAAACACCATATATTTT
v_gene: TRBV21-1; abundance: -; d_gene: -; j_gene: TRBJ2-7; CDR3aa: CASSQGQYSYEQYF; CDR3nt: TGTGCCAGCAGCCAAGGACAGTACTCCTACGAGCAGTACTTC
v_gene: TRBV19; abundance: -; d_gene: -; j_gene: TRBJ1-5; CDR3aa: CASSIFSGDWPNQPQHF; CDR3nt: TGTGCCAGTAGTATATTCTCGGGGGATTGGCCAAATCAGCCCCAGCATTTT
v_gene: TRBV6-5; abundance: -; d_gene: TRBD1; j_gene: TRBJ2-7; CDR3aa: CASSYGQGAGTYEQYF; CDR3nt: TGTGCCAGCAGTTACGGGCAGGGGGCTGGAACCTACGAGCAGTACTTC
v_gene: TRBV5-6; abundance: -; d_gene: TRBD2; j_gene: TRBJ2-2; CDR3aa: CASSLGLAGVYTGELFF; CDR3nt: TGTGCCAGCAGCTTGGGACTAGCGGGGGTATACACCGGGGAGCTGTTTTTT
v_gene: TRBV6-5; abundance: -; d_gene: TRBD1; j_gene: TRBJ1-6; CDR3aa: CASSWDRANSPLHF; CDR3nt: TGTGCCAGCAGCTGGGACAGGGCTAATTCACCCCTCCACTTT
v_gene: TRBV7-2; abundance: -; d_gene: -; j_gene: TRBJ2-3; CDR3aa: CASSLAGLTDTQYF; CDR3nt: TGTGCCAGCAGCTTAGCGGGGCTTACAGATACGCAGTATTTT
v_gene: TRBV2; abundance: -; d_gene: TRBD2; j_gene: TRBJ2-1; CDR3aa: CASSLAGATYNEQFF; CDR3nt: TGTGCCAGCAGCCTAGCGGGGGCCACCTACAATGAGCAGTTCTTC
v_gene: TRBV7-8; abundance: -; d_gene: -; j_gene: TRBJ2-5; CDR3aa: CASSLFPAGSETQYF; CDR3nt: TGTGCCAGCAGCTTATTTCCCGCAGGATCGGAGACCCAGTACTTC
v_gene: TRBV11-2; abundance: -; d_gene: -; j_gene: TRBJ1-3; CDR3aa: CASSSRGPGLGNTIYF; CDR3nt: TGTGCCAGCAGCTCCCGTGGCCCAGGGTTGGGAAACACCATATATTTT
v_gene: TRBV6-5; abundance: once; d_gene: TRBD1; j_gene: TRBJ1-2; CDR3aa: CASSYSFDREYGYTF; CDR3nt: TGTGCCAGCAGTTACTCTTTTGACAGGGAATATGGCTACACCTTC
v_gene: TRBV6-6; abundance: -; d_gene: TRBD1; j_gene: TRBJ1-1; CDR3aa: CASRRTGVLSEAFF; CDR3nt: TGTGCCAGCAGACGGACAGGGGTCCTTTCTGAAGCTTTCTTT
v_gene: TRBV19; abundance: -; d_gene: TRBD1; j_gene: TRBJ2-2; CDR3aa: CASSDWTGRETNTGELFF; CDR3nt: TGTGCCAGTTCCGACTGGACAGGCCGTGAAACGAACACCGGGGAGCTGTTTTTT